The 27 T cell receptor beta chains presented below share a single source sample, sequenced in a study of blood T cell repertoires in COVID-19. TCRdb's copy holds only in-frame clones and misses some; the assay was immunoSEQ multiplex PCR. The table lists around 61,000 clones, roughly nine tenths of them singletons. The specimen sequenced was peripheral blood. These TCRs come from an older woman with COVID-19, enrolled during active disease.

This clone is a singleton in its sample. The genes are TRBV28 and TRBJ2-7; D gene ambiguous. The CDR3 loop spans 13 amino acids. V shed 5 bases and J shed 2 bases, with 10 bases lying between them. Germline-derived CDR1 and CDR2 are MDHEN and SYDVKM. CDR3 residues: CASSPHSPYEQYF. Here the CDR3 DNA reads TGTGCCAGCAGTCCGCACAGCCCCTACGAGCAGTACTTC.

The chain's CDR3 is CASSLERGWTGAKNIQYF. Here the CDR3 DNA reads TGTGCCAGCAGCTTAGAGCGCGGTTGGACAGGGGCTAAAAACATTCAGTACTTC. The chain combines TRBV7-9 with TRBJ2-4; 9 bases are shared with TRBD1. CDR1 is SEHNR and CDR2 is FQNEAQ in the germline V gene (reference sequence). V lost 1 base, J lost 4 bases, and 11 bases stayed unmatched. This CDR3 is built from 18 residues.

CDR3 sequence reads: CASSRQDSYEQYF. DNA for the CDR3: TGTGCCAGCAGCCGACAGGACTCCTACGAGCAGTACTTC. J is TRBJ2-7 and V is TRBV7-9, with D tentatively TRBD1 (6 bases). This CDR3 comprises 13 residues. Deletions cut 5 bases from V and 0 bases from J, with 8 bases between. CDR1 is SEHNR and CDR2 is FQNEAQ in the germline V gene (reference sequence).

The chain combines TRBV28 with TRBJ2-4; no definite D call. The CDR3 spans 14 residues. With 2 bases removed from V and 8 bases from J, the gap between germline ends came to 13 bases. Germline V gene data show CDR1 as MDHEN and CDR2 as SYDVKM. The CDR3 region is CASSLEPGKDIQYF. In DNA form, the CDR3 reads TGTGCCAGCAGTTTAGAGCCGGGTAAGGACATTCAGTACTTC.

The CDR3 protein is CASSMGTGTEYF. The CDR3 nucleotides read TGTGCCAGCAGCATGGGGACAGGGACCGAGTACTTC. The chain combines TRBV21-1 with TRBJ2-4; TRBD1 reflects the table's D call only, with no check against the DNA. TRBV21-1 is described as a pseudogene. CDR3 length: 12 residues.

J is TRBJ1-5 and V is TRBV7-9, with TRBD1 matching 10 bases. CDR3 size: 15 residues. The V and J ends lost 3 bases and 5 bases, in that order; junction bases with no gene match: 4. Germline assignment: CDR1 SEHNR and CDR2 FQNEAQ (reference sequence). The CDR3 here is CASSLTGGNDQPQHF. In DNA, the CDR3 is TGTGCCAGCAGCTTGACAGGGGGCAACGATCAGCCCCAGCATTTT.

This clone was picked up a small number of times. The chain combines TRBV10-3 with TRBJ2-3; 9 nucleotides match TRBD1. Germline-derived CDR1 and CDR2 are ENHRY and SYGVKD. With 10 bases clipped from V and 4 bases from J, the junction kept 9 bases outside the gene matches. The CDR3 is made up of 14 amino acids. The CDR3 DNA follows: TGTGCCACCCTTAAAGGACAGGGGTCAGATACGCAGTATTTT. This sequence encodes CATLKGQGSDTQYF.

The rearrangement joins TRBV28 to TRBJ2-1, with 8 bases that match TRBD1. V lost 5 bases and J lost 5; bases outside the gene matches: 23. The CDR3 totals 20 residues. In germline, CDR1 is MDHEN, CDR2 SYDVKM. The CDR3 sequence: CASSQRRDRIGWWGDNEQFF. DNA of the CDR3: TGTGCCAGCAGTCAACGCCGGGACAGGATCGGGTGGTGGGGGGACAATGAGCAGTTCTTC.

The V gene is TRBV19, the J gene TRBJ2-5; 9 bases fit TRBD1. CDR1 LNHDA and CDR2 SQIVND come from the germline V gene (reference sequence). The CDR3 consists of 17 residues. J lost 2 bases, V lost 4 bases, and 11 bases had no gene match. The CDR3 spells CASSTNLGTGKQETQYF. In nucleotides, the CDR3 is TGTGCCAGTAGTACAAACCTCGGGACAGGGAAGCAAGAGACCCAGTACTTC.

The chain uses TRBV19 and TRBJ2-7; maybe TRBD2 (5 bases). The CDR3 runs to 14 residues. Trimming stripped 1 base from V and 2 bases from J, with 9 bases between. Germline assignment: CDR1 LNHDA and CDR2 SQIVND (reference sequence). CDR3 DNA: TGTGCCAGTAGTATAGGAGGGAACCCCTACGAGCAGTACTTC. Translating gives CASSIGGNPYEQYF.

V is TRBV2 and J is TRBJ1-2; possibly TRBD1 for D (5 bases). V lost 6 bases to trimming and J lost 2 bases, with 10 bases between them. The V gene's germline CDR1 is SNHLY and CDR2 FYNNEI. The CDR3 contains 13 residues. CDR3 in DNA: TGTGCCAGCAGACAGGACGGAAACTATGGCTACACCTTC. This gives the protein CASRQDGNYGYTF.

The genes are TRBV3-1 (or the pseudogene TRBV3-2) and TRBJ1-5; no firm D call. Deletions cut 5 bases from V and 4 bases from J, with 15 bases between. The germline gives CDR1 LGHDT, CDR2 YNNKEL (reference sequence). The CDR3 has 15 amino acids. CDR3 in amino acids: CASSSRVSGNQPQHF. CDR3 coding DNA: TGTGCCAGCAGCTCGAGGGTCTCGGGGAATCAGCCCCAGCATTTT.

J is TRBJ1-2 and V is TRBV18; D remains ambiguous. V dropped 5 bases and J dropped 0 bases, with 16 bases sitting between them. The CDR3 sequence is 16 residues long. Germline V gene lookup returns CDR1 KGHSH and CDR2 LQKENI. The CDR3 here is CASSSGGMRANYGYTF. CDR3 sequence (DNA): TGTGCCAGCTCATCGGGCGGGATGAGGGCTAACTATGGCTACACCTTC.

The J gene is TRBJ2-1, the V gene TRBV11-2, with D possibly being TRBD2 (6 bases). Per germline, CDR1 SGHAT and CDR2 FQNNGV. Trimming removed 4 bases from V and 1 base from J, with 14 bases in between. The CDR3 is 16 amino acids. The CDR3 DNA reads as TGTGCCAGCAGCTCCATAGTGGGGGGTTCCTACAATGAGCAGTTCTTC. It codes for CASSSIVGGSYNEQFF.

This clone has just a few counts. CDR3 coding DNA: TGCGCCAGCTCCGTTGAGGCTAGCGGGGGCAATGAGCAGTTCTTC. Its protein product is CASSVEASGGNEQFF. V usage is TRBV5-1 and J usage is TRBJ2-1, with 10 bases aligning to TRBD2. Germline V CDR1 and CDR2: SGHRS, YFSETQ. The CDR3 length is 15 residues. V trimming: 7 bases; J trimming: 6 bases; junction bases outside the gene matches: 10.

The chain links TRBV10-3 to TRBJ1-2; 9 positions agree with TRBD1. J was trimmed by 4 bases and V by 0 bases; bases with no gene match: 6. The CDR3 length is 16 residues. Germline loops: CDR1 ENHRY, CDR2 SYGVKD. DNA for the CDR3: TGTGCCATCAGTGAGTCGACCACAGGGGGCACCTATGGCTACACCTTC. It yields the protein CAISESTTGGTYGYTF.

CDR3 DNA sequence: TGTGCCAGCAGTGACCTCGGGGGAAGCTCCTACAATGAGCAGTTCTTC. Its protein is CASSDLGGSSYNEQFF. The chain has TRBV6-4 and TRBJ2-1; possibly TRBD2 for D (6 bases). The CDR3 extends over 16 amino acids. Germline V gene data show CDR1 as MRHNA and CDR2 as SNTAGT. The germline V and J ends were trimmed by 2 bases and 0 bases, with 11 bases remaining between them.

This chain uses TRBV28 with TRBJ2-7; D is undetermined. Per the germline V gene, CDR1 is MDHEN and CDR2 is SYDVKM. V was clipped by 6 bases and J by 6 bases, with 15 bases between them. The length of the CDR3 is 13 residues. Here the CDR3 DNA reads TGTGCCAGCAGCCCATACAAGAACAGCGAGCAGTACTTC. Protein: CASSPYKNSEQYF.

The chain joins TRBV6-5 to TRBJ1-1; 7 bases line up with TRBD1. V gave up 6 bases and J gave up 3 bases; unmatched junction bases: 4. Germline V CDR1 and CDR2: MNHEY, SVGAGI. This CDR3 region has 13 residues. The chain's CDR3 is CASRDRRDTEAFF. DNA of the CDR3: TGTGCCAGCAGGGACAGGAGGGACACTGAAGCTTTCTTT.

The chain employs TRBV29-1 and TRBJ2-1; weak D call: TRBD1 (6 bases). CDR3 size: 12 residues. V was trimmed by 6 bases and J by 16 bases, leaving 22 bases between them. Looked up from germline, CDR1 is SQVTM and CDR2 is ANQGSEA. As DNA, the CDR3 is TGCAGCGTCTCCCGAGGGGACACCCGCCGCTTCTTC. Its protein is CSVSRGDTRRFF.

CDR3 nucleotides: TGTGCCAGCAGGGCGGACAGATCTAATGAAAAACTGTTTTTT. This gives the protein CASRADRSNEKLFF. The chain recombines TRBV28 with TRBJ1-4; possible D gene TRBD1, 6 bases. The CDR3 sequence is 14 residues long. With 6 bases removed from V and 3 bases from J, the gap between germline ends came to 11 bases. Looked up from germline, CDR1 is MDHEN and CDR2 is SYDVKM.

The chain is built from TRBV5-6 and TRBJ2-2; D perhaps matches TRBD1 (6 bases). The CDR3 totals 14 residues. CDR1 SGHDT and CDR2 YYEEEE come from the germline V gene. V was shortened by 6 bases and J by 5 bases, with 14 bases between the two germline ends. DNA of the CDR3: TGTGCCAGCATCTCGCAGGGGCGAACCGGGGAGCTGTTTTTT. It yields the protein CASISQGRTGELFF.

V usage is TRBV4-1 and J usage is TRBJ2-7, with TRBD2 matching 7 bases. Per the germline V gene, CDR1 is MGHRA and CDR2 is YSYEKL. With V trimmed by 3 bases and J by 0 bases, 5 bases remained unmatched. This CDR3 is built from 15 residues. CDR3 amino acids: CASSQGRGSSYEQYF. The CDR3 DNA reads TGCGCCAGCAGCCAGGGGCGGGGGAGCTCCTACGAGCAGTACTTC.

V usage is TRBV9 and J usage is TRBJ1-6; D is perhaps TRBD1 (5 bases). The V gene's germline CDR1 is SGDLS and CDR2 YYNGEE. The CDR3 contains 16 residues. Trimming removed 4 bases at V and 6 bases at J, with 17 bases between. The CDR3 spells CASSPTFMDTNSPLHF. CDR3 nucleotides: TGTGCCAGCAGCCCTACTTTTATGGACACTAATTCACCCCTCCACTTT.

The chain has TRBV6-5 and TRBJ2-5, with D possibly TRBD1 on 5 matching bases. CDR1 MNHEY and CDR2 SVGAGI come from the germline V gene. V was cut by 6 bases and J by 5 bases, with 19 bases left in between. CDR3 length: 15 amino acids. The CDR3: CASSSLGVGRETQYF. The DNA for the CDR3 is TGTGCCAGCAGCTCATTAGGGGTCGGACGGGAGACCCAGTACTTC.

The J gene is TRBJ2-1, the V gene TRBV7-6, with TRBD1 matching over 8 bases. The V gene's germline CDR1 is SGHVS and CDR2 FNYEAQ. J lost 3 bases, V lost 6 bases, and 13 bases had no gene match. The CDR3 totals 17 residues. CDR3 amino acids: CASRKTAGTGDYNEQFF. Written as DNA, the CDR3 is TGTGCCAGCAGGAAGACCGCCGGGACAGGAGACTACAATGAGCAGTTCTTC.

The gene calls are TRBV7-8 and TRBJ1-1; TRBD1 is a possible D gene (6 bases). Germline V CDR1 and CDR2: SGHVS, FQNEAQ. The CDR3 is made up of 13 amino acids. Trimming took 8 bases from V and 5 from J, leaving 15 bases between them. CDR3 sequence (DNA): TGTGCCAGCCAGACAGGCCCGTGGACTGAAGCTTTCTTT. Translation: CASQTGPWTEAFF.